What follows are 32 T cell receptor beta chains derived from one specimen sequenced in a study of shared clonotypes between healthy human individuals. Only in-frame clones appear in the TCRdb table, and some are missing; sequencing was by immunoSEQ multiplex PCR. Of 190,000 or so clones in the sample, approximately 61% are singletons; the top ten hold roughly 10%. Sequencing input: memory CD4+ T cells sorted from blood. The subset was: CD45RA-negative fraction. Receptors were obtained from a man in his thirties or forties in good health.

This chain joins TRBV6-1 and TRBJ2-2; D is ambiguous. Trimming took off 6 bases at V and 1 base at J, with 9 bases between the two ends. Germline lookup yields CDR1 MNHNS and CDR2 SASEGT. This CDR3 comprises 14 residues. For the CDR3, the DNA is TGTGCCAGCAGCGGAACAAGGAACACCGGGGAGCTGTTTTTT. Translating it yields CASSGTRNTGELFF.

The gene calls are TRBV6-4 and TRBJ2-7, with a possible D match to TRBD2 (5 bases). Trimming left V 3 bases short and J 2 bases short, with 11 bases between. The germline V gene encodes CDR1 MRHNA and CDR2 SNTAGT. The CDR3 loop spans 14 amino acids. Here the CDR3 reads CASSEELGPYEQYF. The CDR3 DNA reads TGTGCCAGCAGTGAAGAACTAGGACCCTACGAGCAGTACTTC.

This rearrangement joins TRBV28 to TRBJ2-1; perhaps TRBD2 as D (6 bases). Trimming took off 4 bases at V and 6 bases at J, with 13 bases between the two ends. The CDR3 runs to 14 residues. Germline loops: CDR1 MDHEN, CDR2 SYDVKM. CDR3 protein: CASSSLIGSNEQFF. The CDR3 DNA reads as TGTGCCAGCAGTTCCCTTATCGGGAGCAATGAGCAGTTCTTC.

The rearrangement links TRBV30 to TRBJ1-2, with a weak D call TRBD1 (5 bases). V was cut by 5 bases and J by 5 bases, with 18 bases left in between. Germline V gene lookup returns CDR1 GTSNPN and CDR2 SVGIG (reference sequence). The CDR3 loop spans 14 amino acids. CDR3 in amino acids: CAWGRDSPFYGYTF. CDR3 nucleotides: TGTGCCTGGGGGAGAGACAGCCCCTTTTATGGCTACACCTTC.

In this sample, this clone turned up a few times. The chain links TRBV7-2 to TRBJ2-5; TRBD2 is a possible D gene (6 bases). The germline CDR1 and CDR2 sequences are SGHTA and FQGNSA. This CDR3 has 14 residues. The germline V and J ends were trimmed by 2 bases and 2 bases, with 9 bases remaining between them. The CDR3 sequence is CASSLRRGQETQYF. The CDR3 bases are TGTGCCAGCAGCTTACGGCGGGGACAAGAGACCCAGTACTTC.

The sample holds a few counts of this clone. This chain uses TRBV6-1 with TRBJ1-1; D is ambiguous. CDR3 length: 13 amino acids. In germline, CDR1 is MNHNS, CDR2 SASEGT. With 4 bases removed from V and 1 base from J, the gap between germline ends came to 7 bases. The CDR3 coding sequence is TGTGCCAGCAGTGGACTTAGGAACACTGAAGCTTTCTTT. Its translation: CASSGLRNTEAFF.

V gene TRBV11-3 combines with J gene TRBJ1-1; D perhaps matches TRBD1 (5 bases). CDR1 is SGHNT and CDR2 is YENEEA in the germline V gene. This CDR3 is built from 14 residues. V was shortened by 5 bases and J by 0 bases, with 10 bases between the two germline ends. Written as DNA, the CDR3 is TGTGCCAGCAGCAGAGACAGCCTGAACACTGAAGCTTTCTTT. This encodes CASSRDSLNTEAFF.

The chain has TRBV11-2 and TRBJ2-1; D unresolved. CDR1 and CDR2 (germline): SGHAT, FQNNGV. This CDR3 contains 14 residues. V gave up 3 bases and J gave up 4 bases, with 10 bases separating them. The CDR3 DNA follows: TGTGCCAGCAGCTTCGGGTCCTCGTACAATGAGCAGTTCTTC. This gives the protein CASSFGSSYNEQFF.

This clone came up once. The CDR3 reads CASSRGGDSGANVLTF. The CDR3, as DNA: TGTGCCAGCAGCCGAGGGGGAGACTCTGGGGCCAACGTCCTGACTTTC. V gene TRBV28 combines with J gene TRBJ2-6, with D perhaps matching TRBD1 (6 bases). Germline loops: CDR1 MDHEN, CDR2 SYDVKM. V gave up 6 bases and J gave up 0 bases, with 12 bases separating them. This CDR3 region has 16 residues.

V usage is TRBV5-6 and J usage is TRBJ2-7; D uncertain. The ends were cut back, 0 bases at V and 0 bases at J, with 10 bases in the middle. CDR1 is SGHDT, CDR2 YYEEEE, per germline. This CDR3 region has 15 residues. CDR3 nucleotide sequence: TGTGCCAGCAGCTTGGCCGGCGGTGACTCCTACGAGCAGTACTTC. Protein sequence: CASSLAGGDSYEQYF. The variable domain in full, completed from reference TRBV5-6 and TRBJ2-7, reads DAGVTQSPTHLIKTRGQQVTLRCSPKSGHDTVSWYQQALGQGPQFIFQYYEEEERQRGNFPDRFSGHQFPNYSSELNVNALLLGDSALYLCASSLAGGDSYEQYFGPGTRLTVT.

This clone came up once. The chain employs TRBV19 and TRBJ1-1, with 9 positions matching TRBD1. Germline V gives CDR1 LNHDA, CDR2 SQIVND (reference sequence). The CDR3 is made up of 14 amino acids. Trimming at V came to 2 bases and at J to 4 bases, leaving 2 bases not matched to a gene. The CDR3 reads CASSIPGQGTEAFF. The CDR3 nucleotides read TGTGCCAGTAGTATACCGGGACAGGGCACTGAAGCTTTCTTT.

The chain is built from TRBV19 and TRBJ2-5, with 9 bases lining up with TRBD2. J gave up 4 bases and V 5 bases, and 5 bases lay outside the gene matches. The CDR3 length is 14 residues. The germline gives CDR1 LNHDA, CDR2 SQIVND (reference sequence). In DNA form, the CDR3 reads TGTGCCAGTAGTTGGGGACTAGCCGGAGAGACCCAGTACTTC. Amino acid sequence: CASSWGLAGETQYF. The entire variable domain, with the rest obtained from reference TRBV19 and TRBJ2-5, is as follows: DGGITQSPKYLFRKEGQNVTLSCEQNLNHDAMYWYRQDPGQGLRLIYYSQIVNDFQKGDIAEGYSVSREKKESFPLTVTSAQKNPTAFYLCASSWGLAGETQYFGPGTRLLVL.

This sequence joins TRBV19 and TRBJ1-3; no reliable D call. CDR1 LNHDA and CDR2 SQIVND come from the germline V gene (reference sequence). The V end was cut by 1 base, the J end by 0 bases, with 1 base between. The CDR3 totals 13 residues. The DNA of the CDR3 is TGTGCCAGTAGTATAGCCTCTGGAAACACCATATATTTT. Translated, it gives CASSIASGNTIYF.

The chain is built from TRBV29-1 and TRBJ2-5; 13 nucleotides line up with TRBD2. The V gene's germline CDR1 is SQVTM and CDR2 ANQGSEA. The CDR3 sequence is 15 residues long. V lost 4 bases and J lost 3; bases outside the gene matches: 5. As DNA, the CDR3 is TGCAGCGTTGCTACCGGGACTAGCGGGGAAGAGACCCAGTACTTC. Its translation: CSVATGTSGEETQYF.

CDR3 in amino acids: CASSGGPRRTDTQYF. The CDR3, as DNA: TGTGCCAGCAGCGGAGGCCCTAGACGCACAGATACGCAGTATTTT. This chain uses TRBV9 with TRBJ2-3, with unresolved D. This CDR3 region has 15 residues. Trimming pared 3 bases from V and 1 base from J, leaving 12 bases between. Germline V gives CDR1 SGDLS, CDR2 YYNGEE.

V and J are TRBV5-1 and TRBJ1-2; 7 nucleotides agree with TRBD1. CDR3 length equals 16 residues. V was pared by 4 bases and J by 1 base, with 10 bases of the junction left unmatched. Germline CDR1 reads SGHRS; CDR2 reads YFSETQ. CDR3 protein: CASSGYGTDLNYGYTF. For the CDR3, the DNA is TGCGCCAGCAGCGGCTACGGGACAGATCTTAACTATGGCTACACCTTC.

The rearrangement uses TRBV2 and TRBJ2-7; 11 bases are a match to TRBD1. The germline V gene encodes CDR1 SNHLY and CDR2 FYNNEI. There are 15 residues in the CDR3. Trimming removed 5 bases from V and 7 bases from J; junction bases left unmatched: 10. The CDR3 loop is CASSPGQGALFEQYF. In nucleotides, the CDR3 is TGTGCCAGCAGTCCCGGACAGGGGGCGCTTTTTGAGCAGTACTTC.

This chain connects TRBV11-2 to TRBJ2-1; D uncertain. The CDR3 consists of 11 residues. Per germline, CDR1 SGHAT and CDR2 FQNNGV. V was cut by 5 bases and J by 8 bases, with 7 bases left in between. CDR3 nucleotides: TGTGCCAGCAGCGTAGCCTATGAGCAGTTCTTC. This codes for CASSVAYEQFF.

This sequence joins TRBV6-5 and TRBJ2-2; a weak D match, TRBD2 (6 bases). The V end was cut by 8 bases, the J end by 3 bases, with 13 bases between. Germline-derived CDR1 and CDR2 are MNHEY and SVGAGI. The CDR3 spans 14 residues. CDR3 region: CASALARYTGELFF. The CDR3 DNA is TGTGCCAGCGCGCTAGCGAGGTACACCGGGGAGCTGTTTTTT.

The chain employs TRBV18 and TRBJ2-1, with TRBD2 as a possible D gene (5 bases). V was cut by 2 bases and J by 8 bases, with 16 bases left in between. The CDR3 extends over 15 amino acids. Looked up from germline, CDR1 is KGHSH and CDR2 is LQKENI. For the CDR3, the DNA is TGTGCCAGCTCACCAATGGGAGTAGTCAGAGATGAGCAGTTCTTC. Translated, it gives CASSPMGVVRDEQFF.

This rearrangement joins TRBV5-1 to TRBJ2-1, with D possibly matching TRBD2 (6 bases). The CDR3 is 15 residues long. Germline V gene lookup returns CDR1 SGHRS and CDR2 YFSETQ. Trimming cost V 4 bases and J 0 bases, with 11 bases left between them. CDR3 sequence (DNA): TGCGCCAGCAGCCGGGGGTCCGTCTCCTACAATGAGCAGTTCTTC. The encoded protein is CASSRGSVSYNEQFF.

The chain couples TRBV2 to TRBJ2-7; 11 positions match TRBD2. This CDR3 is built from 15 residues. Trimming took 6 bases from V and 6 from J; bases not matched to a gene: 10. Germline lookup yields CDR1 SNHLY and CDR2 FYNNEI. CDR3 protein: CASSSSGRVSVEQYF. In nucleotides, the CDR3 is TGTGCCAGCAGCAGTAGCGGGAGGGTATCGGTCGAGCAGTACTTC.

The J gene is TRBJ1-5, the V gene TRBV21-1. TRBV21-1 is annotated as a pseudogene. This CDR3 is 16 amino acids long. The CDR3 spells CASSIQRTGRCQPQHF. The CDR3 DNA reads as TGTGCCAGCAGCATTCAAAGGACGGGGCGGTGTCAGCCCCAGCATTTT.

This chain uses TRBV5-5 with TRBJ2-3; the D gene is possibly TRBD1 (6 bases). The length of the CDR3 is 15 residues. V gave up 4 bases and J gave up 0 bases, with 12 bases separating them. CDR1 is SGHKS and CDR2 is YYEKEE in the germline V gene (reference sequence). Here the CDR3 DNA reads TGTGCCAGCAGCCTGGACAGTTCTAGCACAGATACGCAGTATTTT. Protein: CASSLDSSSTDTQYF.

This sequence joins TRBV5-6 and TRBJ2-3; tentatively, D is TRBD2 (6 bases). V gave up 4 bases and J gave up 0 bases, with 21 bases separating them. In germline, CDR1 is SGHDT, CDR2 YYEEEE. This CDR3 spans 18 amino acids. The CDR3 here is CASSHIQPTRASTDTQYF. The CDR3 DNA follows: TGTGCCAGCAGCCATATTCAACCGACTAGAGCTAGCACAGATACGCAGTATTTT.

A single count supports this clone. V gene TRBV7-4 combines with J gene TRBJ2-1; 11 nucleotides agree with TRBD2. Germline CDR1 reads SGHVT; CDR2 reads SQSDAQ. Trimming removed 1 base from V and 3 bases from J; junction bases left unmatched: 5. The CDR3 runs to 17 residues. The CDR3 region has the DNA TGTGCCAGCAGCTTAGGCCCTACTAGCGGGAGCTACAATGAGCAGTTCTTC. The encoded protein is CASSLGPTSGSYNEQFF.

This clone was recorded only once. Written as DNA, the CDR3 is TGTGCCAGCAGTCTGGAAAGGGGCAACACTGAAGCTTTCTTT. It encodes CASSLERGNTEAFF. The chain links TRBV2 to TRBJ1-1; weak D call: TRBD1 (5 bases). V was pared by 5 bases and J by 2 bases, with 12 bases between. The CDR3 runs 14 residues. Germline CDR1 is SNHLY and CDR2 is FYNNEI.

J is TRBJ1-2 and V is TRBV28, with D possibly TRBD1 on 5 matching bases. Germline lookup yields CDR1 MDHEN and CDR2 SYDVKM. Trimming shortened V by 4 bases and J by 3 bases, and 9 bases separated the two germline ends. This CDR3 is 13 amino acids long. The CDR3 spells CASSSLTDYGYTF. DNA for the CDR3: TGTGCCAGCAGTTCACTGACAGACTATGGCTACACCTTC.

The chain couples TRBV5-6 to TRBJ2-5, with D unresolved. This CDR3 has 13 residues. V shed 0 bases and J shed 2 bases, with 5 bases lying between them. CDR1 is SGHDT, CDR2 YYEEEE, per germline. The CDR3 region has the DNA TGTGCCAGCAGCTTGGGCAGGCAAGAGACCCAGTACTTC. Encoded protein: CASSLGRQETQYF.

This clone was recorded a few times. J is TRBJ2-7 and V is TRBV18; the D is unclear. V was shortened by 1 base and J by 6 bases, with 10 bases between the two germline ends. Germline V CDR1 and CDR2: KGHSH, LQKENI. The CDR3 runs 13 residues. CDR3 loop: CASSPLLMGEQYF. CDR3 bases: TGTGCCAGCTCACCACTCTTGATGGGCGAGCAGTACTTC.

This clone was seen a handful of times. The CDR3 coding sequence is TGTGCCAGCAGCCTCACCCGACTAGCGGGACAAACTGAGCAGTACTTC. Protein sequence: CASSLTRLAGQTEQYF. V usage is TRBV9 and J usage is TRBJ2-7; TRBD2 matches 11 bases. CDR3 length: 16 residues. Germline V gene lookup returns CDR1 SGDLS and CDR2 YYNGEE. J lost 7 bases, V lost 4 bases, and 13 bases had no gene match.

The V and J genes are TRBV6-6 and TRBJ2-3, with D tentatively TRBD1 (6 bases). CDR1 and CDR2 (germline): MNHNY, SVGAGI (reference sequence). The CDR3 is 12 amino acids. Trimming removed 8 bases from V and 6 bases from J, with 12 bases in between. The CDR3 nucleotides read TGTGCCAGCGACAGGTCAGGGGATACGCAGTATTTT. As protein: CASDRSGDTQYF.